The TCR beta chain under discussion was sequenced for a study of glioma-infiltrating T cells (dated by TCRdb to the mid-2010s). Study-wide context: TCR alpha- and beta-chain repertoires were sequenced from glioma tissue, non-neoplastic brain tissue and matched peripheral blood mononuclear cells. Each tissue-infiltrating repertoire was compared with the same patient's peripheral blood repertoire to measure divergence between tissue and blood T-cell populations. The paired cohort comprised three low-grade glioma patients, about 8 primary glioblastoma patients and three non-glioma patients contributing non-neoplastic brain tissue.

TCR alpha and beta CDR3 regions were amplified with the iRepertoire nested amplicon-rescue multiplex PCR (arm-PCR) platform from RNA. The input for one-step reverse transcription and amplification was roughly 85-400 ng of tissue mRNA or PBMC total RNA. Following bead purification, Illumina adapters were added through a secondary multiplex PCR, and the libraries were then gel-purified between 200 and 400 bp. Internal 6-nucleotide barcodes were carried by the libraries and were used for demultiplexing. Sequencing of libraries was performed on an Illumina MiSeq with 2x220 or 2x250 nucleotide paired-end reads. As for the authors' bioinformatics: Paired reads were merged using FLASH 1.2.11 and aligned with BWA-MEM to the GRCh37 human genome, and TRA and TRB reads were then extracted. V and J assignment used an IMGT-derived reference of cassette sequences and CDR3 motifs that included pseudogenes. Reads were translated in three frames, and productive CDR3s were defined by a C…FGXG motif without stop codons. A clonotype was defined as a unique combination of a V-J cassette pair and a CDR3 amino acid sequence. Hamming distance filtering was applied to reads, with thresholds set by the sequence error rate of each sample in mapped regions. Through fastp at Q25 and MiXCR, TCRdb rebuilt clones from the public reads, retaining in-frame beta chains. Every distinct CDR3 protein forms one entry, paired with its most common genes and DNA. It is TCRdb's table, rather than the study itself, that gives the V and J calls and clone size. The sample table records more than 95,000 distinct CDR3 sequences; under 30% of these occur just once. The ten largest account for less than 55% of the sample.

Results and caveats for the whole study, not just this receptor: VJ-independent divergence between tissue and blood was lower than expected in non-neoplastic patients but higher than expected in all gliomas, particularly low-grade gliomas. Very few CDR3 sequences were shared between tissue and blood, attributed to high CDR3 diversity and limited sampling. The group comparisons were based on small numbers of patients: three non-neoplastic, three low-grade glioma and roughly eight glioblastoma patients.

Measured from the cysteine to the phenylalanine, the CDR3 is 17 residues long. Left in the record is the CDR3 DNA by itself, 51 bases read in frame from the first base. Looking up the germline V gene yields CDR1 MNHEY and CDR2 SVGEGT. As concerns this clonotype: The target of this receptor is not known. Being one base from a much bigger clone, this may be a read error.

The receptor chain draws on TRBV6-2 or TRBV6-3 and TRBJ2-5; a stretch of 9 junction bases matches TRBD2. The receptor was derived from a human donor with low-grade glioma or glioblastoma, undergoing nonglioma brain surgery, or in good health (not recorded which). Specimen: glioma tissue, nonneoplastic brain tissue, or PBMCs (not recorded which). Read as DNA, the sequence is TGTGCCAGCACTTACCCATCGGTAGCGGGGGACAAAGAGACCCAGTACTTC. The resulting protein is CASTYPSVAGDKETQYF.